Below, 18 T cell receptor beta chains from the same sample are listed, as sequenced in a study of CD8+ T cells in alopecia areata. Treatment given: oral pan-JAK inhibitor, 5-10 mg twice daily. After isolation, RNA underwent reverse transcription to generate cDNA as the sequencing template. Profiled with immunoSEQ multiplex PCR; TCRdb holds only in-frame clones, not every one. There are approximately 180,000 clones in the sample; 60% occur only once, and 0.95% to 1.1% lies in the top ten. This material consisted of CD4+ T cells sorted from blood, taken at week 24, from a patient treated with tofacitinib. These receptors were collected from a human donor with alopecia areata.

The rearrangement uses TRBV4-3 and TRBJ2-7; D gene unclear. V lost 0 bases to trimming and J lost 0 bases, with 12 bases between them. CDR1 is LGHNA and CDR2 is YSLEER in the germline V gene. This CDR3 has 16 amino acids. The CDR3 is CASSQERSPLSYEQYF. The DNA for the CDR3 is TGCGCCAGCAGCCAAGAACGGTCACCTCTCTCCTACGAGCAGTACTTC.

The count of this clone is one. The chain combines TRBV30 with TRBJ1-5, with unresolved D. The CDR3 is made up of 13 amino acids. Deletions cut 0 bases from V and 3 bases from J, with 6 bases between. The germline gives CDR1 GTSNPN, CDR2 SVGIG (reference sequence). The CDR3 region has the DNA TGTGCCTGGAGTGTCCAGGCCAATCAGCCCCAGCATTTT. The encoded protein is CAWSVQANQPQHF.

V usage is TRBV6-6 and J usage is TRBJ2-5; the D gene is possibly TRBD1 (7 bases). The DNA end favors TRBJ2-7, so the J call may be wrong. Germline CDR1 MNHNY, CDR2 SVGAGI (reference sequence). CDR3 length: 15 amino acids. The CDR3 reads CASSYSSGGPYEQYF. The CDR3 nucleotides read TGTGCCAGCAGTTACTCTTCAGGGGGGCCCTACGAGCAGTACTTC.

CDR3 nucleotide sequence: TGTGCCTGGAGTGATCACCCGGGACAGGATCAAGCTTTCTTT. Protein product: CAWSDHPGQDQAFF. The chain joins TRBV30 to TRBJ1-1; 8 bases are a match to TRBD1. The ends lost 1 base at V and 9 bases at J; junction bases unmatched: 10. Germline V CDR1 and CDR2: GTSNPN, SVGIG (reference sequence). The CDR3 is made up of 14 amino acids.

The V call is TRBV2, the J call TRBJ2-2; the D is unclear. Per the germline V gene, CDR1 is SNHLY and CDR2 is FYNNEI. The CDR3 runs to 12 residues. The V end lost 6 bases, the J end lost 6 bases, and 8 bases lay between the germline ends. The chain's CDR3 is CASRPTSGELFF. Written as DNA, the CDR3 is TGTGCCAGCAGGCCTACATCCGGGGAGCTGTTTTTT. Full variable domain (rest looked up from reference TRBV2 and TRBJ2-2): EPEVTQTPSHQVTQMGQEVILRCVPISNHLYFYWYRQILGQKVEFLVSFYNNEISEKSEIFDDQFSVERPDGSNFTLKIRSTKLEDSAMYFCASRPTSGELFFGEGSRLTVL.

The J gene is TRBJ1-1, the V gene TRBV30; D not resolved. The CDR3 is made up of 14 amino acids. Germline V gives CDR1 GTSNPN, CDR2 SVGIG (reference sequence). The V end was cut by 4 bases, the J end by 0 bases, with 12 bases between. The CDR3 DNA is TGTGCCTGGAAGGGTTTGGCCATGAACACTGAAGCTTTCTTT. It translates to CAWKGLAMNTEAFF.

The rearrangement links TRBV7-3 to TRBJ2-5; 7 bases map to TRBD1. Germline CDR1 is SGHTA and CDR2 is FQGTGA. The CDR3 is 14 residues long. The V and J ends lost 6 bases and 4 bases, in that order; junction bases with no gene match: 8. CDR3 residues: CASSPTSGGETQYF. The CDR3 region has the DNA TGTGCCAGCAGTCCGACCTCAGGGGGAGAGACCCAGTACTTC.

The table lists this clone with a count of one. This chain joins TRBV30 and TRBJ1-2; D call uncertain. The V end lost 4 bases, the J end lost 1 base, and 4 bases lay between the germline ends. The CDR3 spans 11 residues. CDR1 GTSNPN and CDR2 SVGIG come from the germline V gene (reference sequence). CDR3 sequence: CAWTDNYGYTF. In nucleotides, the CDR3 is TGTGCCTGGACGGATAACTATGGCTACACCTTC.

The chain employs TRBV7-2 and TRBJ1-2, with unresolved D. Germline lookup yields CDR1 SGHTA and CDR2 FQGNSA. This CDR3 contains 12 residues. V lost 5 bases and J 2 bases, leaving 6 bases between the germline ends. The DNA for the CDR3 is TGTGCCAGCAGCCCGGACAACTATGGCTACACCTTC. It codes for CASSPDNYGYTF.

The V and J genes are TRBV29-1 and TRBJ2-3; maybe TRBD1 (6 bases). V was shortened by 6 bases and J by 5 bases, with 15 bases between the two germline ends. The CDR3 has 13 residues. CDR1 and CDR2 from the germline V gene are SQVTM and ANQGSEA. The CDR3 DNA reads TGCAGCGTGCAGCATCCAGGGGTAGATACGCAGTATTTT. Residues: CSVQHPGVDTQYF.

This clone was counted between two and nine times. The J gene is TRBJ2-1, the V gene TRBV2; D gene unclear. The CDR3 spans 13 residues. Germline V gene lookup returns CDR1 SNHLY and CDR2 FYNNEI. V was clipped by 6 bases and J by 0 bases, with 6 bases between them. CDR3 in amino acids: CASRDSSYNEQFF. DNA of the CDR3: TGTGCCAGCAGGGATAGCTCCTACAATGAGCAGTTCTTC.

J is TRBJ1-2 and V is TRBV29-1; D perhaps matches TRBD1 (5 bases). CDR1 is SQVTM, CDR2 ANQGSEA, per germline. The germline V and J ends were trimmed by 7 bases and 5 bases, with 17 bases remaining between them. The CDR3 is 13 residues long. CDR3 residues: CSAQGPNLYGYTF. CDR3 nucleotide sequence: TGCAGCGCTCAGGGACCGAATCTTTATGGCTACACCTTC.

The chain couples TRBV27 to TRBJ2-6, with 7 bases fitting TRBD1. The CDR3 is 14 residues long. J gave up 11 bases and V 8 bases, and 12 bases lay outside the gene matches. Germline CDR1 and CDR2: MNHEY and SMNVEV (reference sequence). CDR3 in amino acids: CASGEGALNDVLTF. The CDR3 nucleotides read TGTGCCAGCGGAGAGGGGGCCCTTAACGACGTCCTGACTTTC. The entire variable domain, with the rest obtained from reference TRBV27 and TRBJ2-6, is as follows: EAQVTQNPRYLITVTGKKLTVTCSQNMNHEYMSWYRQDPGLGLRQIYYSMNVEVTDKGDVPEGYKVSRKEKRNFPLILESPSPNQTSLYFCASGEGALNDVLTFGAGSRLTVL.

This clone has a handful of counts. The chain couples TRBV6-4 to TRBJ2-3; 7 positions match TRBD1. V was pared by 2 bases and J by 1 base, with 3 bases of the junction left unmatched. The CDR3 has 15 amino acids. Germline V lookup: CDR1 MRHNA, CDR2 SNTAGT. The CDR3 region has the DNA TGTGCCAGCAGTGACAGGGGGCAGGGCACAGATACGCAGTATTTT. This gives the protein CASSDRGQGTDTQYF.

This clone occurred a few times. The J gene is TRBJ1-2, the V gene TRBV29-1; D uncertain. This CDR3 spans 13 amino acids. Germline V gene data show CDR1 as SQVTM and CDR2 as ANQGSEA. V lost 4 bases to trimming and J lost 3 bases, with 12 bases between them. The DNA for the CDR3 is TGCAGCGTTGTTAAGTTGCCTGACTATGGCTACACCTTC. Residues: CSVVKLPDYGYTF. Filled out from reference TRBV29-1 and TRBJ1-2, the complete variable domain reads SAVISQKPSRDICQRGTSLTIQCQVDSQVTMMFWYRQQPGQSLTLIATANQGSEATYESGFVIDKFPISRPNLTFSTLTVSNMSPEDSSIYLCSVVKLPDYGYTFGSGTRLTVV.

The V call is TRBV5-6, the J call TRBJ1-2, with 8 bases aligning to TRBD1. V trimming: 5 bases; J trimming: 6 bases; junction bases outside the gene matches: 6. There are 13 residues in the CDR3. CDR1 is SGHDT and CDR2 is YYEEEE in the germline V gene. The CDR3 is CASSFPGGDGYTF. As DNA, the CDR3 is TGTGCCAGCAGTTTTCCAGGGGGCGATGGCTACACCTTC.

The chain is built from TRBV13 and TRBJ1-6; 7 positions match TRBD1. In germline, CDR1 is PRHDT, CDR2 FYEKMQ (reference sequence). The CDR3 contains 17 residues. The V gene end was trimmed by 5 bases and the J gene end by 7 bases; junction bases not matched to a gene: 14. CDR3 in amino acids: CASSRTGGASPNSPLHF. CDR3 nucleotide sequence: TGTGCCAGCAGCCGGACAGGAGGGGCCTCCCCAAATTCACCCCTCCACTTT.

This clone was seen repeatedly, ten times or more. The genes are TRBV6-5 and TRBJ2-3; TRBD1 matches 11 bases. This CDR3 contains 15 residues. With V trimmed by 2 bases and J by 5 bases, 3 bases remained unmatched. Germline-derived CDR1 and CDR2 are MNHEY and SVGAGI. DNA of the CDR3: TGTGCCAGCAGTTACGGACAGGGGGCTGTAGATACGCAGTATTTT. This codes for CASSYGQGAVDTQYF.